A selection of T cell receptor beta chains follows, all from one sample in a study of CD8+CD57+ T cells in acquired aplastic anemia. TCRdb processed the reads anew with MiXCR; each CDR3 protein has one entry. Here the sample spans about half a million distinct CDR3 sequences, more than 25% being singletons. The sequenced sample was sorted CD4+, CD8+, or CD8+CD57+ T cells (not recorded which) from PBMCs. The receptors shown here come from a human donor with aplastic anemia. CDR3s include the opening cysteine and the closing phenylalanine or tryptophan. A D gene is named only where the DNA matches it firmly.

J gene	D gene	V gene	CDR3 protein
TRBJ1-1	TRBD1	TRBV5-6	CASSRGTVLNTEAFF
TRBJ2-7	TRBD2	TRBV7-9	CASSLTSGGYEQYF
TRBJ2-7	.	TRBV4-2	CASSQVLGTYEQYF
TRBJ2-5	TRBD1	TRBV12-3/TRBV12-4	CASRPDRGRETQYF
TRBJ2-7	.	TRBV20-1	CSALIGNDEQYF
TRBJ2-7	.	TRBV3-1	CASSQGQYEQYF
TRBJ2-3	.	TRBV19	CAWSLQAREQYF
TRBJ1-4	.	TRBV12-3/TRBV12-4	CASSPVTNEKLFF
TRBJ2-7	.	TRBV4-3	CASSLLQGYEQYF
TRBJ1-2	.	TRBV5-1	CASSLSDSKYGYTF
TRBJ1-2	TRBD1	TRBV4-1	CASSQDRGRDRGLTYGYTF
TRBJ1-1	.	TRBV9	CASSVNVGKNTEAFF
TRBJ1-2	TRBD1	TRBV28	CASTWTGDGYTF
TRBJ1-2	.	TRBV19	CASTPGTGNYGYTF
TRBJ2-2	.	TRBV2	CASLMEVETGELFF
TRBJ2-2	TRBD1	TRBV19	CASTARQGTGTTGELFF
TRBJ2-5	.	TRBV2	CASSVAGTGQETQYF
TRBJ1-1	.	TRBV5-1	CASSLLVEPTEAFF
TRBJ1-2	.	TRBV6-2/TRBV6-3	CASSYVQGRYTF
TRBJ1-6	.	TRBV4-3	CASSQEGWGSSYNSPLHF
TRBJ2-3	.	TRBV19	CASSIGWGSTDTQYF